This T cell receptor (beta chain) was captured by sequencing in a study of blood T cell repertoires in COVID-19. Study overall: Acute and convalescent COVID-19 specimens originated in the United States, Italy and Spain. Sources were T cells, B-cell-depleted T cells, or PBMCs; the material itself was cDNA or gDNA.

Per the original data handling: How many nucleated cells were present was estimated from reference gene primer amplification. TCRdb's table, derived via immunoSEQ multiplex PCR, lists solely in-frame clones and lacks some. V and J calls plus clone size are reproduced from that table; the DNA served to infer D and trimming. The table records around 300,000 clones, 80% to 95% of them present only once. The V and J ends lost 6 bases and 2 bases respectively, with 14 bases between them. CDR1 SQVTM and CDR2 ANQGSEA come from the germline V gene. The CDR3 is 13 amino acids. This receptor was identified in a woman under 40 with COVID-19, enrolled during active disease. Input material: peripheral blood. J is TRBJ2-7 and V is TRBV29-1; a weak D match, TRBD1 (5 bases). The CDR3 sequence: CSVLSTGPYEQYF. In DNA, the CDR3 is TGCAGCGTCCTCTCAACAGGCCCCTACGAGCAGTACTTC.